This is a list of T cell receptor beta chains from one sample in a study of T cell responses to AZD1222 COVID-19 vaccine. TCRdb keeps only in-frame clones here, not all; method: immunoSEQ multiplex PCR. The sample carries over 100,000 clones, roughly 89% recorded once. Specimen: peripheral blood, collected on day 0 of AZD1222 vaccination. The source of these receptors is an adult in good health. The CDR3 runs from the conserved cysteine through the conserved F or W. Fields, in order: clone size, J gene, V gene, D gene, CDR3 protein, CDR3 DNA. The D gene is left open where the match is weak. The size of a clone is reported for some rows only, either as once, few or many, or as a class for expanded clones.

>.|TRBJ2-1|TRBV20-1|TRBD2
CSASASGRPEQFF
TGCAGTGCTAGTGCTAGCGGGAGGCCTGAGCAGTTCTTC
>.|TRBJ1-5|TRBV6-1|.
CASSEVWGNQPQHF
TGTGCCAGCAGTGAGGTTTGGGGGAATCAGCCCCAGCATTTT
>once|TRBJ2-1|TRBV7-3|TRBD2
CASSRSGTRGNEQFF
TGTGCCAGCAGCCGATCCGGGACTAGAGGCAATGAGCAGTTCTTC
>.|TRBJ2-2|TRBV2|.
CASSAGAGTGELFF
TGTGCCAGCAGTGCTGGCGCCGGCACCGGGGAGCTGTTTTTT
>.|TRBJ1-5|TRBV5-6|.
CASSLWGLVSNQPQHF
TGTGCCAGCAGCTTATGGGGCCTCGTCAGCAATCAGCCCCAGCATTTT
>.|TRBJ1-5|TRBV29-1|.
CSVREGSGQPQHF
TGCAGCGTTCGGGAGGGGAGTGGTCAGCCCCAGCATTTT
>.|TRBJ1-2|TRBV16|.
CASSHDTGINYGYTF
TGTGCCAGCAGCCACGATACAGGGATTAACTATGGCTACACCTTC
>once|TRBJ1-4|TRBV5-6|.
CASSLGNTGLGEKLFF
TGTGCCAGCAGCTTGGGGAACACAGGGTTGGGTGAAAAACTGTTTTTT
>.|TRBJ1-3|TRBV20-1|.
CSASQGGAFSGNTIYF
TGCAGTGCTAGTCAGGGAGGGGCCTTCTCTGGAAACACCATATATTTT
>.|TRBJ1-5|TRBV29-1|.
CSVRAGGNQPQHF
TGCAGCGTCAGGGCAGGAGGCAATCAGCCCCAGCATTTT
>.|TRBJ2-3|TRBV23-1|TRBD2
CASSQPGTSGNGRRTDTQYF
TGCGCCAGCAGTCAACCCGGGACTAGCGGGAACGGAAGGCGCACAGATACGCAGTATTTT
>.|TRBJ1-2|TRBV28|.
CASSGSWRGYTF
TGTGCCAGCAGTGGCAGTTGGAGAGGCTACACCTTC
>.|TRBJ2-3|TRBV19|TRBD1
CASSMGQGVLADTQYF
TGTGCCAGTAGTATGGGACAGGGGGTTTTGGCAGATACGCAGTATTTT
>.|TRBJ2-3|TRBV4-3|TRBD2
CASSRRPGLQLAGGPTDTQYF
TGCGCCAGCAGCCGTCGACCCGGCCTCCAGCTAGCGGGAGGGCCGACAGATACGCAGTATTTT
>.|TRBJ2-1|TRBV10-3|.
CAISVGRVNEQFF
TGTGCCATCAGTGTAGGAAGGGTCAATGAGCAGTTCTTC
>.|TRBJ2-7|TRBV7-8|TRBD1
CASSFRRDRGGYEQYF
TGTGCCAGCAGCTTTAGGCGGGACAGGGGCGGCTACGAGCAGTACTTC
>.|TRBJ1-5|TRBV6-6|.
CASSTIGRPQHF
TGTGCCAGCAGTACAATCGGTAGGCCCCAGCATTTT
>medium-sized|TRBJ2-7|TRBV6-5|.
CASSYSPTYEQYF
TGTGCCAGCAGTTACTCGCCGACCTACGAGCAGTACTTC
>few|TRBJ1-4|TRBV9|.
CASSVATGYNEKLFF
TGTGCCAGCAGCGTAGCTACAGGCTATAATGAAAAACTGTTTTTT
>.|TRBJ2-2|TRBV19|.
CASSRPRGGSTGELFF
TGTGCCAGTAGCCGCCCCAGGGGAGGTAGCACCGGGGAGCTGTTTTTT
>.|TRBJ1-6|TRBV3-1/TRBV3-2|TRBD1
CASSQDPLGTGYNSPLHF
TGTGCCAGCAGCCAAGACCCCCTCGGGACAGGTTATAATTCACCCCTCCACTTT
>.|TRBJ1-1|TRBV6-6|TRBD1
CASSYAGTGGYEAFF
TGTGCCAGCAGTTACGCCGGGACAGGGGGTTATGAAGCTTTCTTT
>.|TRBJ2-3|TRBV28|.
CASSFQSGTQYF
TGTGCCAGCAGTTTTCAAAGCGGGACGCAGTATTTT
>.|TRBJ2-6|TRBV11-2|.
CASSSPPSLHLWANVLTF
TGTGCCAGCAGCTCCCCACCCTCCTTACACTTGTGGGCCAACGTCCTGACTTTC
>once|TRBJ2-4|TRBV7-9|TRBD2
CASSSGGAKNIQYF
TGTGCCAGCAGCTCCGGGGGGGCCAAAAACATTCAGTACTTC
>.|TRBJ2-2|TRBV4-1|TRBD2
CASRTSGGNTGELFF
TGCGCCAGCAGAACTAGCGGGGGAAACACCGGGGAGCTGTTTTTT
>.|TRBJ1-5|TRBV30|.
CAWRDGGYSNQPQHF
TGTGCCTGGAGGGATGGGGGGTATAGCAATCAGCCCCAGCATTTT
>.|TRBJ1-4|TRBV7-3|.
CASSLWFRHNEKLFF
TGTGCCAGCAGCTTATGGTTCAGGCATAATGAAAAACTGTTTTTT
>once|TRBJ2-1|TRBV5-1|.
CASSVMGVDEQFF
TGCGCCAGCAGTGTAATGGGGGTAGACGAGCAGTTCTTC
>.|TRBJ2-2|TRBV3-1/TRBV3-2|TRBD1
CASSPATGRYTGELFF
TGTGCCAGCAGCCCCGCGACAGGGAGATACACCGGGGAGCTGTTTTTT
>.|TRBJ2-4|TRBV7-2|.
CASRGSGAGQNIQYF
TGTGCCAGCAGGGGTTCGGGGGCAGGGCAAAACATTCAGTACTTC
>once|TRBJ2-1|TRBV28|TRBD2
CASSLTSGSSSYNEQFF
TGTGCCAGCAGTTTGACTAGCGGGTCGAGCTCCTACAATGAGCAGTTCTTC
>.|TRBJ1-1|TRBV27|.
CASSLFRMNTEAFF
TGTGCCAGCAGTTTATTTAGAATGAACACTGAAGCTTTCTTT
>.|TRBJ1-6|TRBV28|.
CASRHEIANSPLHF
TGTGCCAGCAGGCACGAGATAGCTAATTCACCCCTCCACTTT
>.|TRBJ2-6|TRBV3-1/TRBV3-2|.
CASSRSTSAGANVLTF
TGTGCCAGCAGCCGCTCGACCTCAGCCGGGGCCAACGTCCTGACTTTC
>.|TRBJ2-1|TRBV9|.
CASSVDLSSYNEQFF
TGTGCCAGCAGCGTCGACCTGAGCTCCTACAATGAGCAGTTCTTC
>.|TRBJ2-1|TRBV27|TRBD2
CASSFLAGREQFF
TGTGCCAGCAGTTTCCTAGCGGGGCGGGAGCAGTTCTTC
>.|TRBJ2-1|TRBV2|TRBD2
CASTTGPLAGFSYNEQFF
TGTGCCAGCACCACCGGGCCCCTAGCGGGATTCTCCTACAATGAGCAGTTCTTC
>.|TRBJ2-7|TRBV7-2|TRBD2
CASGTAGGEQYF
TGTGCCAGCGGTACAGCGGGAGGCGAGCAGTACTTC
>once|TRBJ2-3|TRBV2|.
CASSEGSPDTQYF
TGTGCCAGCAGTGAGGGGAGCCCAGATACGCAGTATTTT
>.|TRBJ2-7|TRBV15|TRBD2
CATSRGRAGAGEQYF
TGTGCCACCAGCAGAGGGCGAGCGGGAGCGGGGGAGCAGTACTTC
>few|TRBJ2-1|TRBV28|TRBD2
CASSLALAGVNEQFF
TGTGCCAGCAGTTTAGCACTAGCGGGAGTCAATGAGCAGTTCTTC
>.|TRBJ2-3|TRBV11-2|TRBD2
CASSPAGGSTDTQYF
TGTGCCAGCAGCCCAGCGGGAGGTAGCACAGATACGCAGTATTTT
>.|TRBJ2-2|TRBV6-4|.
CASKDDANTGELFF
TGTGCCAGCAAGGATGACGCGAACACCGGGGAGCTGTTTTTT
>few|TRBJ2-6|TRBV5-6|.
CASSLRSTGANVLTF
TGTGCCAGCAGCTTGAGGAGCACTGGGGCCAACGTCCTGACTTTC
>.|TRBJ1-6|TRBV4-1|.
CASSQDESSYNSPLHF
TGCGCCAGCAGCCAAGATGAGAGCTCCTATAATTCACCCCTCCACTTT
>.|TRBJ2-7|TRBV7-3|.
CASSSGRGSNYEQYF
TGTGCCAGCAGCTCAGGACGGGGGAGCAACTACGAGCAGTACTTC
>.|TRBJ2-1|TRBV6-6|.
CASRPVVPNEQFF
TGTGCCAGCAGACCCGTGGTGCCCAATGAGCAGTTCTTC
>.|TRBJ2-1|TRBV9|.
CASSSRLNYNEQFF
TGTGCCAGCAGCTCTAGATTAAACTACAATGAGCAGTTCTTC
>.|TRBJ2-1|TRBV11-3|.
CASSLGGEQFF
TGTGCCAGCAGCTTAGGGGGGGAGCAGTTCTTC
>.|TRBJ2-2|TRBV7-2|.
CASSSRPAGELFF
TGTGCCAGCAGCTCGAGGCCTGCTGGGGAGCTGTTTTTT